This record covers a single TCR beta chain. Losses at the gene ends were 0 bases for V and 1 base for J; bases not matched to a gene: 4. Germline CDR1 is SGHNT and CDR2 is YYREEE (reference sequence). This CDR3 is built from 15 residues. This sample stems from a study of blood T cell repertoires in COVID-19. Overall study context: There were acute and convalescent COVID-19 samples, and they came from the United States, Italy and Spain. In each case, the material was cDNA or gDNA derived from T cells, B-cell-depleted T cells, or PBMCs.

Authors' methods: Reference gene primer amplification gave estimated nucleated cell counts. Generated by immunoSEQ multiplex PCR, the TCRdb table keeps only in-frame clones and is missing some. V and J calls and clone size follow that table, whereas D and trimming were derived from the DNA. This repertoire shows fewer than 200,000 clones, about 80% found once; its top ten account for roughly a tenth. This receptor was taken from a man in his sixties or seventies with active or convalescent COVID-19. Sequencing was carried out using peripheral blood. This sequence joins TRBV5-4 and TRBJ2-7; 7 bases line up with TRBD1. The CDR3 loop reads CASSLGQGRSYEQYF. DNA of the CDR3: TGTGCCAGCAGCTTGGGACAGGGTAGGTCCTACGAGCAGTACTTC.